This section outlines one TCR beta chain sequence together with its context. The sample originates from a study of CD8 T cells in Susac syndrome. Reverse transcription used roughly 0.5 to 1 ug RNA and random hexamers. immunoSEQ multiplex PCR amplified TCR beta CDR3 across 54 Vbeta, 13 Jbeta. TCRdb re-called the immunoSEQ multiplex PCR reads through MiXCR, storing one row per CDR3 protein. This repertoire shows around 150,000 distinct CDR3 sequences, about 95% found once; its top ten account for around 0.15%. This CDR3 region has 16 residues. The germline V gene encodes CDR1 SGHTA and CDR2 FQGNSA. After removal of 5 bases from V and 4 bases from J, the junction contained 10 bases not matched to a gene. From blood CD8+ and CD4+ T cells, TCR beta sequences were generated.

The rearrangement joins TRBV7-2 to TRBJ2-5; 10 bases are a match to TRBD2. Source material: CD4+ T cells from PBMCs. The origin of this receptor is a human donor with Susac syndrome. The CDR3 protein is CASSPRPSGGRETQYF. CDR3 DNA: TGTGCCAGCAGCCCCCGGCCTAGCGGGGGAAGAGAGACCCAGTACTTC.